The 32 T cell receptor beta chains given below trace back to one sample, sequenced in a study of blood T cell repertoires in COVID-19. Generated by immunoSEQ multiplex PCR, the TCRdb table keeps only in-frame clones and is missing some. Seen here are 97,000 or so clones, around 84% observed once, and the top ten hold 4% to 5.5%. Input material: peripheral blood. The receptors originated from a human donor in a cohort sampled during active COVID-19.

This chain connects TRBV2 to TRBJ1-5; perhaps TRBD1 as D (6 bases). The CDR3 extends over 15 amino acids. The germline CDR1 and CDR2 sequences are SNHLY and FYNNEI. Trimming stripped 5 bases from V and 0 bases from J, with 11 bases between. The CDR3 here is CASSRDTHSNQPQHF. CDR3 coding DNA: TGTGCCAGCAGTCGGGACACTCATAGCAATCAGCCCCAGCATTTT.

The V and J genes are TRBV11-2 and TRBJ2-5, with no clear D. V was clipped by 2 bases and J by 1 base, with 5 bases between them. The CDR3 has 13 residues. CDR1 SGHAT and CDR2 FQNNGV come from the germline V gene. For the CDR3, the DNA is TGTGCCAGCAGCTTATTGGCCCAAGAGACCCAGTACTTC. Amino acid sequence: CASSLLAQETQYF.

On this clone: The sample has other DNA sequences that encode this CDR3 too. The CDR3 region is CASSLNTGELFF. DNA for the CDR3: TGTGCCAGCTCCCTGAACACCGGGGAGCTGTTTTTT. The rearrangement joins TRBV7-9 to TRBJ2-2; D gene ambiguous. V lost 8 bases and J lost 1, with 5 bases in between. Germline-derived CDR1 and CDR2 are SEHNR and FQNEAQ (reference sequence). The CDR3 consists of 12 residues.

This rearrangement joins TRBV7-6 to TRBJ2-3, with TRBD1 identical over 7 bases. The V gene end was trimmed by 2 bases and the J gene end by 4 bases; junction bases not matched to a gene: 9. There are 16 residues in the CDR3. Germline CDR1 is SGHVS and CDR2 is FNYEAQ. CDR3 loop: CASSLNSGQSADTQYF. In nucleotides, the CDR3 is TGTGCCAGCAGCTTAAATTCGGGACAGTCAGCAGATACGCAGTATTTT.

The count of this clone is one. This chain links TRBV5-1 with TRBJ2-1; D uncertain. Trimming stripped 1 base from V and 1 base from J, with 9 bases between. The germline gives CDR1 SGHRS, CDR2 YFSETQ. The CDR3 is 15 residues long. CDR3 loop: CASSLTAGSYNEQFF. The CDR3 nucleotides are TGCGCCAGCAGCTTGACGGCAGGATCCTACAATGAGCAGTTCTTC.

The table lists this clone with a few counts. In DNA, the CDR3 is TGTGCCAGCAGCATCCGGCCGGGGAGCACAGATACGCAGTATTTT. Its protein is CASSIRPGSTDTQYF. The rearrangement links TRBV21-1 to TRBJ2-3; TRBD2, as called in the table, went unchecked against the DNA. TRBV21-1 is a recognized pseudogene. The CDR3 runs 15 residues.

V is TRBV9 and J is TRBJ1-2; D gene unclear. V was cut by 2 bases and J by 4 bases, with 6 bases left in between. The CDR3 sequence is 12 residues long. Germline V gene data show CDR1 as SGDLS and CDR2 as YYNGEE. CDR3 in amino acids: CASSVGGYGYTF. CDR3 sequence (DNA): TGTGCCAGCAGCGTCGGAGGCTATGGCTACACCTTC.

The V and J genes are TRBV7-8 and TRBJ1-1; 9 nucleotides agree with TRBD1. The V gene end was trimmed by 5 bases and the J gene end by 7 bases; junction bases not matched to a gene: 8. From germline, CDR1 is SGHVS and CDR2 FQNEAQ. The CDR3 runs to 14 residues. CDR3 sequence reads: CASSVAGTGIEAFF. The CDR3, as DNA: TGTGCCAGCAGCGTGGCCGGGACAGGGATTGAAGCTTTCTTT.

This sequence joins TRBV18 and TRBJ2-5; tentatively, D is TRBD2 (6 bases). This CDR3 region has 13 residues. CDR1 KGHSH and CDR2 LQKENI come from the germline V gene. The ends were cut back, 0 bases at V and 9 bases at J, with 11 bases in the middle. The CDR3 loop reads CASSPPNGDSQYF. The DNA of the CDR3 is TGTGCCAGCTCACCACCTAACGGGGACTCCCAGTACTTC. The complete variable domain, with remaining parts taken from reference TRBV18 and TRBJ2-5, reads NAGVMQNPRHLVRRRGQEARLRCSPMKGHSHVYWYRQLPEEGLKFMVYLQKENIIDESGMPKERFSAEFPKEGPSILRIQQVVRGDSAAYFCASSPPNGDSQYFGPGTRLLVL.

The chain links TRBV12-5 to TRBJ1-3; a weak D match, TRBD1 (5 bases). Germline V CDR1 and CDR2: LGHNT, FRNRAP. V was trimmed by 6 bases and J by 4 bases, leaving 13 bases between them. CDR3 length: 14 residues. The CDR3 sequence: CASGPRAGGNTIYF. CDR3 coding DNA: TGTGCTAGTGGCCCCCGGGCAGGGGGAAACACCATATATTTT.

CDR3 coding DNA: TGTGCCAGCAGTGTCTCCGGGGTTCACACTGAAGCTTTCTTT. It yields the protein CASSVSGVHTEAFF. This chain connects TRBV25-1 to TRBJ1-1, with D uncertain. This CDR3 spans 14 amino acids. Between the trimmed V and J ends, which lost 4 bases and 3 bases, there was a span of 12 bases. The germline gives CDR1 MGHDK, CDR2 SYGVNS.

This clone occurred once. The rearrangement links TRBV2 to TRBJ1-3; D is possibly TRBD1 (6 bases). The CDR3 extends over 15 amino acids. V lost 5 bases to trimming and J lost 3 bases, with 14 bases between them. Per the germline V gene, CDR1 is SNHLY and CDR2 is FYNNEI. The CDR3 spells CASSSTGIYGNTIYF. CDR3 DNA: TGTGCCAGCAGTTCTACAGGGATCTATGGAAACACCATATATTTT.

The chain employs TRBV5-4 and TRBJ2-7; 7 bases map to TRBD1. This CDR3 has 14 amino acids. The germline V gene has CDR1 SGHNT and CDR2 YYREEE (reference sequence). With V trimmed by 1 base and J by 6 bases, 7 bases remained unmatched. CDR3 sequence: CASSLPGGISEQYF. In DNA form, the CDR3 reads TGTGCCAGCAGCTTGCCAGGGGGAATCTCCGAGCAGTACTTC.

The chain uses TRBV2 and TRBJ2-2; 10 nucleotides agree with TRBD1. The CDR3 extends over 16 amino acids. J was trimmed by 6 bases and V by 3 bases; bases with no gene match: 7. CDR1 and CDR2 (germline): SNHLY, FYNNEI. CDR3 nucleotide sequence: TGTGCCAGCAGTGATATGCGACAGGGGGCGGCCGGGGAGCTGTTTTTT. It specifies CASSDMRQGAAGELFF. Complete variable domain (other parts from reference TRBV2 and TRBJ2-2): EPEVTQTPSHQVTQMGQEVILRCVPISNHLYFYWYRQILGQKVEFLVSFYNNEISEKSEIFDDQFSVERPDGSNFTLKIRSTKLEDSAMYFCASSDMRQGAAGELFFGEGSRLTVL.

The chain couples TRBV6-2 or TRBV6-3 to TRBJ1-4; tentatively, D is TRBD1 (6 bases). Germline-derived CDR1 and CDR2 are MNHEY and SVGEGT. This CDR3 comprises 16 residues. V lost 6 bases to trimming and J lost 0 bases, with 14 bases between them. This chain's CDR3 is CASSNGQSSTNEKLFF. CDR3 sequence (DNA): TGTGCCAGCAGCAACGGACAGAGCTCAACTAATGAAAAACTGTTTTTT.

This rearrangement joins TRBV6-4 to TRBJ2-7; D unresolved. The V and J ends lost 0 bases and 0 bases respectively, with 18 bases between them. The CDR3 spans 18 residues. The germline CDR1 and CDR2 sequences are MRHNA and SNTAGT. The CDR3 loop is CASSDSFDTLKGSYEQYF. The CDR3 region has the DNA TGTGCCAGCAGTGACTCATTCGACACTTTGAAAGGCTCCTACGAGCAGTACTTC.

The chain is built from TRBV9 and TRBJ2-1, with a weak D call TRBD1 (7 bases). CDR3 length equals 15 residues. Germline V gives CDR1 SGDLS, CDR2 YYNGEE. Trimming stripped 6 bases from V and 9 bases from J, with 22 bases between. DNA for the CDR3: TGTGCCAGCACCCAAGTCCCAGGGGGGTCGGGTGAGCAGTTCTTC. Protein product: CASTQVPGGSGEQFF. The full variable domain, in which reference TRBV9 and TRBJ2-1 provide the parts outside the CDR3, is DSGVTQTPKHLITATGQRVTLRCSPRSGDLSVYWYQQSLDQGLQFLIQYYNGEERAKGNILERFSAQQFPDLHSELNLSSLELGDSALYFCASTQVPGGSGEQFFGPGTRLTVL.

The chain is built from TRBV14 and TRBJ2-5; D remains ambiguous. V lost 4 bases and J 7 bases, leaving 16 bases between the germline ends. The germline V gene encodes CDR1 SGHDN and CDR2 FVKESK. This CDR3 is 14 amino acids long. The DNA for the CDR3 is TGTGCCAGCAGCCCAATCCCCGGTGATTGGACCCAGTACTTC. Translation: CASSPIPGDWTQYF.

V is TRBV5-1 and J is TRBJ1-2, with 9 positions matching TRBD1. J lost 7 bases, V lost 0 bases, and 7 bases had no gene match. Germline V gives CDR1 SGHRS, CDR2 YFSETQ. The CDR3 extends over 15 amino acids. CDR3 DNA sequence: TGCGCCAGCAGCTTGGTTGGGACAGGGAGTCTTGGCTACACCTTC. Protein sequence: CASSLVGTGSLGYTF.

The gene calls are TRBV6-2 or TRBV6-3 and TRBJ2-7, with 7 positions matching TRBD1. V lost 2 bases, J lost 3 bases, and 4 bases stayed unmatched. CDR3 length equals 14 residues. CDR1 is MNHEY, CDR2 SVGEGT, per germline. The CDR3, as DNA: TGTGCCAGCAGTTACCGGCCAGGGGGCTACGAGCAGTACTTC. As protein: CASSYRPGGYEQYF.

The rearrangement joins TRBV11-3 to TRBJ2-2; 13 bases match TRBD2. Germline CDR1 is SGHNT and CDR2 is YENEEA. The CDR3 sequence is 19 residues long. Trimming at V came to 3 bases and at J to 0 bases, leaving 7 bases not matched to a gene. CDR3 in DNA: TGTGCCAGCAGCTTTGATGCACTAGCGGGGGGGACGAACACCGGGGAGCTGTTTTTT. This gives the protein CASSFDALAGGTNTGELFF.

In its sample, this clone ranks as medium-sized. The gene calls are TRBV2 and TRBJ1-4, with a possible D match to TRBD1 (6 bases). V was cut by 7 bases and J by 0 bases, with 18 bases left in between. Germline CDR1 and CDR2: SNHLY and FYNNEI. CDR3 length equals 17 residues. CDR3 sequence: CASTSGTLLATNEKLFF. CDR3 bases: TGTGCCAGCACTTCCGGGACACTTCTTGCAACTAATGAAAAACTGTTTTTT.

The chain carries TRBV5-1 and TRBJ1-1; 11 bases match TRBD1. With V trimmed by 4 bases and J by 1 base, 6 bases remained unmatched. Germline V gene sequence: CDR1 SGHRS, CDR2 YFSETQ. The CDR3 has 16 amino acids. The CDR3 DNA reads as TGCGCCAGCAGCCTGGGACAGGGGGGTTGGAACACTGAAGCTTTCTTT. Its protein product is CASSLGQGGWNTEAFF.

In DNA form, the CDR3 reads TGTGCCAGCAGCTCCCGGGGGGGCTCTGGAAACACCATATATTTT. Protein product: CASSSRGGSGNTIYF. The gene calls are TRBV5-4 and TRBJ1-3; D might be TRBD1 (5 bases). This CDR3 contains 15 residues. V was clipped by 3 bases and J by 0 bases, with 10 bases between them. The germline V gene has CDR1 SGHNT and CDR2 YYREEE (reference sequence). Looking up the rest from reference TRBV5-4 and TRBJ1-3 gives the full variable domain: ETGVTQSPTHLIKTRGQQVTLRCSSQSGHNTVSWYQQALGQGPQFIFQYYREEENGRGNFPPRFSGLQFPNYSSELNVNALELDDSALYLCASSSRGGSGNTIYFGEGSWLTVV.

The chain links TRBV9 to TRBJ2-3; the match to TRBD2 covers 8 bases. Germline trimming cut 2 bases from V and 0 bases from J; bases unmatched to any gene: 2. The CDR3 extends over 15 amino acids. Germline V gives CDR1 SGDLS, CDR2 YYNGEE. The CDR3 coding sequence is TGTGCCAGCAGCGTGGCGGGGGGTAGCACAGATACGCAGTATTTT. Translated: CASSVAGGSTDTQYF.

This rearrangement joins TRBV20-1 to TRBJ2-1, with D tentatively TRBD2 (5 bases). Trimming shortened V by 6 bases and J by 8 bases, and 17 bases separated the two germline ends. The germline CDR1 and CDR2 sequences are DFQATT and SNEGSKA (reference sequence). The CDR3 extends over 13 amino acids. The CDR3 DNA follows: TGCAGTGCGAGTACCGAACCGGAGGATGAGCAGTTCTTC. Protein sequence: CSASTEPEDEQFF.

This sequence joins TRBV6-6 and TRBJ2-1; possibly TRBD1 for D (5 bases). CDR3 length equals 14 residues. Germline lookup yields CDR1 MNHNY and CDR2 SVGAGI (reference sequence). The germline V and J ends were trimmed by 11 bases and 3 bases, with 17 bases remaining between them. CDR3 sequence (DNA): TGTGCCTCGATTCCGCAGGGAAACTACAATGAGCAGTTCTTC. Amino acids: CASIPQGNYNEQFF.

The V and J genes are TRBV7-2 and TRBJ1-3, with a weak D call TRBD1 (5 bases). Trimming pared 0 bases from V and 2 bases from J, leaving 8 bases between. Germline loops: CDR1 SGHTA, CDR2 FQGNSA. The CDR3 has 15 amino acids. CDR3 sequence: CASSLAGRAGNTIYF. In DNA, the CDR3 is TGTGCCAGCAGCTTAGCGGGCAGGGCTGGAAACACCATATATTTT.

The chain is built from TRBV7-9 and TRBJ2-3, with 8 nucleotides matching TRBD2. This CDR3 contains 15 residues. Trimming took 3 bases from V and 1 from J; bases not matched to a gene: 3. Germline CDR1 is SEHNR and CDR2 is FQNEAQ (reference sequence). CDR3: CASSFAGGGTDTQYF. The CDR3 DNA is TGTGCCAGCAGCTTCGCGGGGGGCGGCACAGATACGCAGTATTTT.

This chain uses TRBV24-1 with TRBJ2-1; perhaps TRBD1 as D (6 bases). This CDR3 contains 13 residues. Looked up from germline, CDR1 is KGHDR and CDR2 is SFDVKD. Trimming removed 3 bases at V and 9 bases at J, with 11 bases between. CDR3 DNA sequence: TGTGCCACCAGTGATCCCCCGGACAGTGAGCAGTTCTTC. Translated, it gives CATSDPPDSEQFF.

The V gene is TRBV7-3, the J gene TRBJ1-1, with D unresolved. Germline V gene data show CDR1 as SGHTA and CDR2 as FQGTGA. V gave up 4 bases and J gave up 3 bases, with 9 bases separating them. This CDR3 is built from 13 residues. CDR3 bases: TGTGCCAGCAGCTCGGGTTTGGACACTGAAGCTTTCTTT. Translating it yields CASSSGLDTEAFF.

The V call is TRBV14, the J call TRBJ1-1; D remains ambiguous. Germline loops: CDR1 SGHDN, CDR2 FVKESK. The CDR3 covers 16 residues. V gave up 6 bases and J gave up 0 bases, with 17 bases separating them. CDR3 sequence: CASSPKKRGMNTEAFF. CDR3 sequence (DNA): TGTGCCAGCAGTCCAAAAAAGCGAGGCATGAACACTGAAGCTTTCTTT.